This entry concerns a single TCR beta chain. Its antigen is undetermined. The data originate from a study of PD-L1 blockade in urothelial cancer. The wider study: About 90% of the 29 patients were males with bladder-origin urothelial cancer. Blood was tested 3 weeks (second dose) and 6 weeks into treatment. Across blood samples, T cells had a median count of around 140,000.

Findings of the study overall: Tumor-associated TCR clones expanded more in blood at 3 weeks in patients with durable benefit.

The CDR3 totals 14 residues. Germline-derived CDR1 and CDR2 are LNHDA and SQIVND (reference sequence). With 5 bases clipped from V and 7 bases from J, the junction kept 6 bases outside the gene matches. Sample time point: pretreatment peripheral blood. Assay used: immunoSEQ multiplex PCR; TCRdb lists only in-frame clones, some missing. The sample consists of roughly 130,000 clones, around 85% of them appearing once. V usage is TRBV19 and J usage is TRBJ2-1, with TRBD2 matching 9 bases. The sequencing used PBMCs, collected around atezolizumab (anti-PD-L1) treatment. The clonotype originates from a man in his fifties or sixties with urothelial cancer. CDR3 residues: CASSQGGRGNEQFF. CDR3 sequence (DNA): TGTGCCAGTAGTCAGGGCGGGAGGGGGAATGAGCAGTTCTTC.